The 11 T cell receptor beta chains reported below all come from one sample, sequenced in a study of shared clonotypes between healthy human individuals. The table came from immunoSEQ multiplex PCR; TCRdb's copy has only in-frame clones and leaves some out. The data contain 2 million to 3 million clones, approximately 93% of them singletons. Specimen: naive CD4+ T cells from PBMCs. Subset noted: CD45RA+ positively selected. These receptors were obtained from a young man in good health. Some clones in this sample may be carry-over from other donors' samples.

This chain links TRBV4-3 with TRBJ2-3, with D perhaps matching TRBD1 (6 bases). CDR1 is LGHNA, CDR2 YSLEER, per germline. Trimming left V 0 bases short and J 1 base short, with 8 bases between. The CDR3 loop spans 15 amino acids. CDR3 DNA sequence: TGCGCCAGCAGCCAAGATCGGACAGGCACAGATACGCAGTATTTT. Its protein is CASSQDRTGTDTQYF.

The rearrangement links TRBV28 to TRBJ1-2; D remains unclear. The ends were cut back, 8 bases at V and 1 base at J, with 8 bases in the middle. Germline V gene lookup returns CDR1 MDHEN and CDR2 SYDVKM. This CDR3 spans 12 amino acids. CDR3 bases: TGTGCCAGCCGTGGGGTTAACTATGGCTACACCTTC. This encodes CASRGVNYGYTF.

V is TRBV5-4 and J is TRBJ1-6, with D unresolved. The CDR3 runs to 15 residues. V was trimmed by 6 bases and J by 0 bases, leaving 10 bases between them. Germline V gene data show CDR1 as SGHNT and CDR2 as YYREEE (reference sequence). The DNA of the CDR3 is TGTGCCAGCAACTCTAGGAGCTCCTATAATTCACCCCTCCACTTT. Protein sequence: CASNSRSSYNSPLHF.

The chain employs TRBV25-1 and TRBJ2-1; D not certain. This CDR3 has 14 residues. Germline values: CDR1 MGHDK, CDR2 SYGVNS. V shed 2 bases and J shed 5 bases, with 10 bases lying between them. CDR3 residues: CASSESNKNNEQFF. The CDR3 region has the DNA TGTGCCAGCAGTGAAAGTAACAAGAACAATGAGCAGTTCTTC.

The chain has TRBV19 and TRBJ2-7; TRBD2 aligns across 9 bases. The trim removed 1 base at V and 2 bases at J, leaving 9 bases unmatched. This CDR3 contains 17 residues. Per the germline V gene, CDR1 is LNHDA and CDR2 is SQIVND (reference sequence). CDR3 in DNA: TGTGCCAGTAGTATAGTTCGGCTAGCGGGATCCCCCTACGAGCAGTACTTC. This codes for CASSIVRLAGSPYEQYF.

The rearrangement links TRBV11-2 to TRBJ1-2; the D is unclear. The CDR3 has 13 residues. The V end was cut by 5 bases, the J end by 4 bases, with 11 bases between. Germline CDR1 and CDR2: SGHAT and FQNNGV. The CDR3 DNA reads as TGTGCCAGCAGCCCCCCGAGGTCCTATGGCTACACCTTC. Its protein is CASSPPRSYGYTF.

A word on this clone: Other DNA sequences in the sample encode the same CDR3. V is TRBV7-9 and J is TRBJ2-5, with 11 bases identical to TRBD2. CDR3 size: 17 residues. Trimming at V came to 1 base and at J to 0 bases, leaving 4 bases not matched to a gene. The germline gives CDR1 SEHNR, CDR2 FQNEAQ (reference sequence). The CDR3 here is CASSLGLAGGYQETQYF. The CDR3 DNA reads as TGTGCCAGCAGCTTAGGCCTAGCGGGAGGATACCAAGAGACCCAGTACTTC.

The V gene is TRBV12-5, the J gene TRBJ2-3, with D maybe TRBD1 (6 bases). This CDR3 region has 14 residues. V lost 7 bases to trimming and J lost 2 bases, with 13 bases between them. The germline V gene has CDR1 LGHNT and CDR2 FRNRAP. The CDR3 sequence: CASARDTTTDTQYF. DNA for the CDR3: TGTGCTAGTGCCCGGGACACCACCACAGATACGCAGTATTTT.

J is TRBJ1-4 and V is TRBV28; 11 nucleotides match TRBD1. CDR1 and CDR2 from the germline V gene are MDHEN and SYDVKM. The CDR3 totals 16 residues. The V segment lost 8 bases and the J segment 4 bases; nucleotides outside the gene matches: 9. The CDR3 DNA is TGTGCCAGCCTCGGACAGGGGGCCCCTGATAATGAAAAACTGTTTTTT. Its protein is CASLGQGAPDNEKLFF. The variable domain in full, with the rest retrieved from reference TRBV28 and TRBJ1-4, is DVKVTQSSRYLVKRTGEKVFLECVQDMDHENMFWYRQDPGLGLRLIYFSYDVKMKEKGDIPEGYSVSREKKERFSLILESASTNQTSMYLCASLGQGAPDNEKLFFGSGTQLSVL.

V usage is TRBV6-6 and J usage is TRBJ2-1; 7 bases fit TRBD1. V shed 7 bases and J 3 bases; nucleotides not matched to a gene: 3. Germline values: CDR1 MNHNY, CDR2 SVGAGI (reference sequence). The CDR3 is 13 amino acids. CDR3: CASTGDSYNEQFF. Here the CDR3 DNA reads TGTGCCAGCACCGGGGACAGCTACAATGAGCAGTTCTTC.

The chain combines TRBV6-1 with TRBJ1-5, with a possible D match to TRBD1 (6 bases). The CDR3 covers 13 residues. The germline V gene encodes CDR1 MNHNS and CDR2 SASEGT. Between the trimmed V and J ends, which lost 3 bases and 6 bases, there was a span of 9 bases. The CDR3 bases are TGTGCCAGCAGTGACAGGGGAACTCAGCCCCAGCATTTT. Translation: CASSDRGTQPQHF.